The clone carrying this T cell receptor beta chain occurred a few times. What it binds is unknown. Sample time point: newly diagnosed GD, antithyroid drugs for less than 3 months. PBMCs were the source of the RNA used for TCR sequencing. This sample was included in a study of regulatory T cells in long-lasting Graves disease. General study findings and limits: Favored gene segments in persistent disease were TRBV28, TRBJ1-2 and TRBJ2-5.

Between the trimmed V and J ends, which lost 1 base and 8 bases, there was a span of 14 bases. CDR3 size: 14 residues. Libraries of TCR beta came from iRepertoire HTBI primers plus Arm-PCR of CDR3 regions. TCRdb re-called the multiplex PCR reads with MiXCR, one entry per CDR3 protein. The sample has roughly 380,000 distinct CDR3 sequences; roughly a sixth are singletons. The source is a female donor with Graves disease. The V and J genes are TRBV12-3 or TRBV12-4 and TRBJ1-2, with D possibly matching TRBD1 (6 bases). The specimen was peripheral blood mononuclear cells (PBMCs), collected at new diagnosis, from a patient treated with antithyroid drugs. In DNA form, the CDR3 reads TGTGCCAGCAGTTTAGTACAGGGAAGTGGCGGCTACACCTTC. Protein product: CASSLVQGSGGYTF.